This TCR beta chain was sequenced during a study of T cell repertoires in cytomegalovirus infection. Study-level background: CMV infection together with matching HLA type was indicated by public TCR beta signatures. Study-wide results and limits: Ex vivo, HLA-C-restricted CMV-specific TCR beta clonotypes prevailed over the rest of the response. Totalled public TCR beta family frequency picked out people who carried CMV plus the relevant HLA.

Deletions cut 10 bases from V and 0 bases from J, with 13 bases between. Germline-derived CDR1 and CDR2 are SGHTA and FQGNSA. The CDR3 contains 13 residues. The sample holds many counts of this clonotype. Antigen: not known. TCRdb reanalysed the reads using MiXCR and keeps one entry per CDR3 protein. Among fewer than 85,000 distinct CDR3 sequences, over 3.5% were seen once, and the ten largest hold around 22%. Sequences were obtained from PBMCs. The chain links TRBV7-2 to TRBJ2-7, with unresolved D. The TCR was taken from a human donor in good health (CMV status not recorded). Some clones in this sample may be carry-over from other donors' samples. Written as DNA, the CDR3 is TGTGCCATCCAACCTTTCAACTCCTACGAGCAGTACTTC. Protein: CAIQPFNSYEQYF.